The sequence of this T cell receptor (beta chain) was determined in a study of CD8 T cells in Susac syndrome. General observations from the study: The authors acknowledged that the study's TCR sequencing and HLA analysis involved relatively few individuals.

The CDR3 extends over 13 amino acids. Trimming removed 6 bases from V and 0 bases from J, with 9 bases in between. Germline V gene lookup returns CDR1 DFQATT and CDR2 SNEGSKA (reference sequence). The sequenced target, TCR beta, came from blood CD8+ and CD4+ T cells. The multiple sclerosis control group was made up of treatment-naive patients with stable or active relapsing-remitting disease. This clonotype was seen just once. The antigen is unknown. The authors reverse transcribed about 0.5 to 1 ug RNA with random hexamers. Coverage of TCR beta CDR3 amplification by immunoSEQ multiplex PCR extended to 54 Vbeta and 13 Jbeta. TCRdb recomputed calls from the immunoSEQ multiplex PCR reads with MiXCR, one row per CDR3 protein. The sample holds about 430,000 distinct CDR3 sequences, approximately 85% seen once.

The clonotype was recovered from a human donor with multiple sclerosis. The J gene is TRBJ1-3, the V gene TRBV20-1, with D unresolved. The sample was CD8+ T cells from PBMCs. The DNA for the CDR3 is TGCAGTGCCGGGCCTCCCTCTGGAAACACCATATATTTT. Amino acids: CSAGPPSGNTIYF.